This T cell receptor beta chain came from a study of regulatory T cells in long-lasting Graves disease. General observations from the study: Persistent disease favored TRBV28, TRBJ1-2 and TRBJ2-5.

Arm-PCR of CDR3 regions with iRepertoire HTBI primers generated TCR beta libraries. TCRdb re-called the multiplex PCR reads through MiXCR, storing one row per CDR3 protein. The sample holds roughly 360,000 distinct CDR3 sequences, approximately 10% seen once. Deletions cut 1 base from V and 6 bases from J, with 10 bases between. CDR3 length: 12 amino acids. The germline CDR1 and CDR2 sequences are DFQATT and SNEGSKA (reference sequence). Time point noted: newly diagnosed GD, antithyroid drugs for less than 3 months. PBMC RNA was the source of the TCR library. American Thyroid Association guidelines defined how Graves' disease was diagnosed. This clonotype was seen only a few times. What it binds is not known. The data also belong to a second study, concerning T cells in Graves' hyperthyroidism and ophthalmopathy.

The specimen was peripheral blood mononuclear cells (PBMCs), collected at new diagnosis, from a patient treated with antithyroid drugs. This chain uses TRBV20-1 with TRBJ2-7; D may be TRBD2 (5 bases). The source of this sequence is a woman younger than 35 with Graves disease. The CDR3 DNA follows: TGCAGTGCTAGAGGGCTAGCAGCCGAGCAGTACTTC. Translating it yields CSARGLAAEQYF.